This TCR beta chain derives from a study of human T cells and chemical hapten exposure. This clonotype was counted at least ten times. The target antigen is unknown. This sample's time point: patch test 2, 6 weeks after DPC sensitization. Treatment meaning: therapeutic diphenylcyclopropenone sensitization with weekly scalp DPC. People who gave samples had alopecia, were 18 to 70 years old, and were suitable for DPC. This CDR3 region has 15 residues. Trimming took off 3 bases at V and 3 bases at J, with 15 bases between the two ends. Germline CDR1 is SGHKS and CDR2 is YYEKEE (reference sequence). The study, taken as a whole, reports: Donor immune responses may differ from healthy people's, since all donors had alopecia.

TCRdb redid the calling of the RACE reads with MiXCR, one entry per CDR3 protein. The sample comprises approximately 350,000 distinct CDR3 sequences, more than 5% of which are singletons, and around 6.1% rests with the top ten. The chain has TRBV5-5 and TRBJ1-1; tentatively, D is TRBD1 (6 bases). The source was whole blood, collected in connection with sensitization to the hapten diphenylcyclopropenone (DPC). The receptor's source is a woman between 18 and 29 years old with alopecia areata. Some clones in this sample may be carry-over from other donors' samples. This chain's CDR3 is CASSSPQGVDTEAFF. In DNA form, the CDR3 reads TGTGCCAGCAGCTCCCCACAGGGAGTGGACACTGAAGCTTTCTTT.